Below are 28 T cell receptor beta chains sequenced from a single sample in a study of CXCR3-negative and CXCR3-positive naive CD8 T cells. Libraries of TRB cDNA were made by 5' RACE and carried UMIs. Following a re-call of the 5' RACE reads, TCRdb has one entry per CDR3 protein and lacks DNA. The sample spans 55,000 to 65,000 distinct CDR3 sequences; the ten largest clones claim more than 4%. Material for sequencing was naive CXCR3- CD8+ T cells from blood. Indicated subset: CD45RO-CCR7+CD27+CD95- naive CD8+ T cells lacking CXCR3 (TNR3-). The receptors shown here come from a human donor in good health. Some clones in this sample may be carry-over from other donors' samples.

The chain couples TRBV29-1 to TRBJ2-1; the TRBD1 assignment by TCRdb is unverifiable without DNA. The germline gives CDR1 SQVTM, CDR2 ANQGSEA. The length of the CDR3 is 14 residues. The CDR3 region is CSVGGQGSYNEQFF.

The genes are TRBV7-6 and TRBJ2-5; with no DNA, the TCRdb D assignment of TRBD2 cannot be verified. Germline V gives CDR1 SGHVS, CDR2 FNYEAQ. The CDR3 is 14 residues long. The CDR3 loop is CASSFWDSQETQYF.

The chain employs TRBV10-2 and TRBJ1-6. The CDR3 has 14 residues. Germline CDR1 is WSHSY and CDR2 is SAAADI. The CDR3 here is CASSPTGEGSPLHF.

The V gene is TRBV15, the J gene TRBJ1-2. The CDR3 covers 15 residues. Germline-derived CDR1 and CDR2 are LNHNV and YYDKDF (reference sequence). The CDR3 reads CATRTNGVQSYGYTF.

CDR3 in amino acids: CASSQATGGSQPQHF. The J gene is TRBJ1-5, the V gene TRBV4-2; TCRdb returns TRBD1, unconfirmable since there is no DNA. This CDR3 contains 15 residues. Germline CDR1 reads LGHNA; CDR2 reads YNFKEQ.

V is TRBV12-3 or TRBV12-4 and J is TRBJ2-5; TCRdb's D gene call, TRBD1, goes unchecked for lack of DNA. This CDR3 has 15 residues. This CDR3 is CASSLLTGSRETQYF.

V usage is TRBV19 and J usage is TRBJ1-1; TCRdb reports TRBD1, a call that lacks DNA to check it against. The CDR3 is made up of 14 amino acids. In germline, CDR1 is LNHDA, CDR2 SQIVND (reference sequence). The CDR3 loop is CASSLTGANTEGFF.

V and J are TRBV7-2 and TRBJ2-5; TCRdb's D call of TRBD1 is untestable without DNA. The length of the CDR3 is 17 residues. Germline CDR1 is SGHTA and CDR2 is FQGNSA. The CDR3 sequence: CASSLVPQGASQETQYF.

This chain joins TRBV29-1 and TRBJ2-2; checking the TCRdb D call of TRBD2 is not possible without DNA. There are 17 residues in the CDR3. Per germline, CDR1 SQVTM and CDR2 ANQGSEA. CDR3 protein: CSAETQVSGGYTGELFF.

The rearrangement uses TRBV5-1 and TRBJ2-1; TCRdb's D call, TRBD1, is unchecked because there is no DNA. CDR3 size: 15 residues. Germline CDR1 is SGHRS and CDR2 is YFSETQ. CDR3 sequence reads: CASSLAGGPPNEQFF.

V and J are TRBV5-1 and TRBJ1-6; with no DNA, the TCRdb D assignment of TRBD1 cannot be verified. Germline assignment: CDR1 SGHRS and CDR2 YFSETQ. The CDR3 spans 18 residues. The CDR3 protein is CASSPLDPPGQGNSPLHF.

V and J are TRBV7-2 and TRBJ2-7. Germline V lookup: CDR1 SGHTA, CDR2 FQGNSA. The CDR3 contains 14 residues. CDR3 in amino acids: CASSSYPDSYEQYF.

The V call is TRBV29-1, the J call TRBJ1-1. Looked up from germline, CDR1 is SQVTM and CDR2 is ANQGSEA. CDR3 length: 12 amino acids. The CDR3 here is CSVETLNPEAFF.

This rearrangement joins TRBV12-3 or TRBV12-4 to TRBJ2-7. This CDR3 spans 14 amino acids. CDR3 amino acids: CASSEADNPYEQYF.

The chain recombines TRBV29-1 with TRBJ2-5; no DNA is available, so the TRBD1 call from TCRdb remains unchecked. This CDR3 contains 15 residues. Germline V gives CDR1 SQVTM, CDR2 ANQGSEA. This chain's CDR3 is CSVDRSYRGHETQYF.

The chain couples TRBV7-9 to TRBJ2-3; the D call of TRBD2 rests on TCRdb alone, since no DNA is present to check it. The CDR3 has 18 amino acids. The germline CDR1 and CDR2 sequences are SEHNR and FQNEAQ (reference sequence). The CDR3 loop reads CASSRVPILAGVPDTQYF.

This rearrangement joins TRBV5-6 to TRBJ2-7. Germline CDR1 SGHDT, CDR2 YYEEEE. The CDR3 totals 14 residues. CDR3 amino acids: CASSWDRISYEQYF.

V gene TRBV28 combines with J gene TRBJ1-4; the TCRdb D gene call, TRBD1, has no DNA to confirm it. The CDR3 is 15 residues long. Germline V lookup: CDR1 MDHEN, CDR2 SYDVKM. CDR3 region: CASSFRGVTDEKLFF. Combining the CDR3 with reference TRBV28 and TRBJ1-4 gives the whole variable domain DVKVTQSSRYLVKRTGEKVFLECVQDMDHENMFWYRQDPGLGLRLIYFSYDVKMKEKGDIPEGYSVSREKKERFSLILESASTNQTSMYLCASSFRGVTDEKLFFGSGTQLSVL.

The V and J genes are TRBV28 and TRBJ2-3; TCRdb names TRBD1, which stays unverified in the absence of DNA. This CDR3 has 16 residues. Germline CDR1 MDHEN, CDR2 SYDVKM. CDR3 sequence reads: CASSLGRGWRTDTQYF.

This chain uses TRBV29-1 with TRBJ2-3; the TCRdb call, TRBD1, lacks DNA for checking. Germline CDR1 is SQVTM and CDR2 is ANQGSEA. The CDR3 extends over 14 amino acids. CDR3 in amino acids: CSVGNRGLSDTQYF.

This chain connects TRBV28 to TRBJ1-5; TCRdb proposes TRBD1, but this gene call is untestable without DNA. Germline V gives CDR1 MDHEN, CDR2 SYDVKM. The CDR3 spans 15 residues. The CDR3 protein is CASSFSQGSNQPQHF. The full variable domain, its missing parts supplied by reference TRBV28 and TRBJ1-5, is DVKVTQSSRYLVKRTGEKVFLECVQDMDHENMFWYRQDPGLGLRLIYFSYDVKMKEKGDIPEGYSVSREKKERFSLILESASTNQTSMYLCASSFSQGSNQPQHFGDGTRLSIL.

The chain combines TRBV12-3 or TRBV12-4 with TRBJ1-2; the D call of TRBD1 rests on TCRdb alone, since no DNA is present to check it. The CDR3 consists of 16 residues. CDR3: CASSLWDRLEGNGYTF.

The J gene is TRBJ1-1, the V gene TRBV7-2; the TRBD1 assignment by TCRdb is unverifiable without DNA. The germline V gene encodes CDR1 SGHTA and CDR2 FQGNSA. There are 12 residues in the CDR3. CDR3 region: CASSPPEGGAFF.

The chain couples TRBV20-1 to TRBJ2-2; TCRdb gives TRBD1 as the D gene, but with no DNA this cannot be confirmed. The CDR3 extends over 14 amino acids. The germline V gene encodes CDR1 DFQATT and CDR2 SNEGSKA (reference sequence). CDR3 protein: CSASGGLNTGELFF.

The chain employs TRBV7-9 and TRBJ2-5. The CDR3 is 14 residues long. Germline V gene lookup returns CDR1 SEHNR and CDR2 FQNEAQ (reference sequence). The CDR3 sequence: CASSLVPDEETQYF.

The chain links TRBV20-1 to TRBJ2-7; TCRdb picks TRBD2, but there is no DNA to check that call. From germline, CDR1 is DFQATT and CDR2 SNEGSKA (reference sequence). The CDR3 runs to 15 residues. CDR3 sequence: CSARGPGLAGVEQYF.

The CDR3 is CASSLSGGTGELFF. V usage is TRBV5-1 and J usage is TRBJ2-2; TCRdb designates TRBD2, a call that cannot be tested without DNA. CDR3 length equals 14 residues. Germline CDR1 reads SGHRS; CDR2 reads YFSETQ. The full variable domain, with the rest looked up from reference TRBV5-1 and TRBJ2-2, is KAGVTQTPRYLIKTRGQQVTLSCSPISGHRSVSWYQQTPGQGLQFLFEYFSETQRNKGNFPGRFSGRQFSNSRSEMNVSTLELGDSALYLCASSLSGGTGELFFGEGSRLTVL.

The chain combines TRBV28 with TRBJ2-1; TCRdb calls TRBD2, which cannot be checked without DNA. The length of the CDR3 is 13 residues. CDR1 is MDHEN and CDR2 is SYDVKM in the germline V gene. CDR3 region: CASLLLSGNEQFF.